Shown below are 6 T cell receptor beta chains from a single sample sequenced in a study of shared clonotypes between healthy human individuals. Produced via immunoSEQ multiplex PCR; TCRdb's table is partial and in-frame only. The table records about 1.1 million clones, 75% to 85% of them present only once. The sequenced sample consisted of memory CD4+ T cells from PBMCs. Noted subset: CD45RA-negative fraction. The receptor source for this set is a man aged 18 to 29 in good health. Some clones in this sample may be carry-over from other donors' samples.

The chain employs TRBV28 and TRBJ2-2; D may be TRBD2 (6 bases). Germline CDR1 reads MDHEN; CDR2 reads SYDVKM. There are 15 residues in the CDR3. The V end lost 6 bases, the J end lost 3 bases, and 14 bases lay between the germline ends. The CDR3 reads CASSPVGRYTGELFF. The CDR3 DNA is TGTGCCAGCAGCCCCGTGGGGAGGTACACCGGGGAGCTGTTTTTT. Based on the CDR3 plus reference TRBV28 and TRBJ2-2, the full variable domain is DVKVTQSSRYLVKRTGEKVFLECVQDMDHENMFWYRQDPGLGLRLIYFSYDVKMKEKGDIPEGYSVSREKKERFSLILESASTNQTSMYLCASSPVGRYTGELFFGEGSRLTVL.

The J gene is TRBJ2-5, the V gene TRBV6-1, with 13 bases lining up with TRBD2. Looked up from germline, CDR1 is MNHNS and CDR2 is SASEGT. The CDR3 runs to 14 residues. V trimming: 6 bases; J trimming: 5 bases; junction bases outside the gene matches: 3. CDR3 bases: TGTGCCAGCAGGGTGACTAGCGGGAGGGAGACCCAGTACTTC. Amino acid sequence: CASRVTSGRETQYF.

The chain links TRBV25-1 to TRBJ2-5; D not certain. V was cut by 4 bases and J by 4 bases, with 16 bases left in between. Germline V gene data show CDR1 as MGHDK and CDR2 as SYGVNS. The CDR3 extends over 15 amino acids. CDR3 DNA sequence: TGTGCCAGCAGTGCTCCGGGCTTCGGACCAGAGACCCAGTACTTC. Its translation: CASSAPGFGPETQYF.

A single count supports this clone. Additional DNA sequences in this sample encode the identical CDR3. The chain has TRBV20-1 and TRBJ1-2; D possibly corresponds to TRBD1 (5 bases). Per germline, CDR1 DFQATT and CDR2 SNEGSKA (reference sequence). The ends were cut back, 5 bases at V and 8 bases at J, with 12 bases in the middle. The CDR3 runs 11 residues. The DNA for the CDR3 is TGCAGTGCTGGACGCCGGGACGGCTACACCTTC. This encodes CSAGRRDGYTF.

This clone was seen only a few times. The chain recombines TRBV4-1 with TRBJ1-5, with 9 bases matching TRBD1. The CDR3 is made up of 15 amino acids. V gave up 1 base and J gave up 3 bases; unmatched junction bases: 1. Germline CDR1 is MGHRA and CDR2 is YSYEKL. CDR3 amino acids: CASSQGDRDNQPQHF. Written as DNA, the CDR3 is TGCGCCAGCAGCCAAGGGGACAGGGACAATCAGCCCCAGCATTTT.

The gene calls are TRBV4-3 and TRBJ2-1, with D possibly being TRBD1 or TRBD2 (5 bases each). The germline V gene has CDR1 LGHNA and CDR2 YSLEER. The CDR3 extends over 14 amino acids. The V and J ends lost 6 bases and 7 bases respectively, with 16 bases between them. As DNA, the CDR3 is TGCGCCAGCAGGAGGATAGGGACGCAGAATGAGCAGTTCTTC. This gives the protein CASRRIGTQNEQFF.